One and the same sample provided the 29 T cell receptor beta chains below, sequenced in a study of T cell responses to AZD1222 COVID-19 vaccine. Sequencing was performed with immunoSEQ multiplex PCR; in TCRdb, only in-frame clones are kept and a portion is missing. Seen here are 120,000 or so clones, about 92% observed once, and the top ten hold about 1.1%. The sequencing here drew on peripheral blood, taken on day 0 of AZD1222 vaccination. The receptors derive from an adult in good health.

CDR3 in DNA: TGTGCCACCAGTGATTCCCCCGGGGGGACGAACACCGGGGAGCTGTTTTTT. As protein: CATSDSPGGTNTGELFF. The chain joins TRBV24-1 to TRBJ2-2; 7 nucleotides agree with TRBD2. The CDR3 has 17 amino acids. Germline V gene data show CDR1 as KGHDR and CDR2 as SFDVKD. J lost 0 bases, V lost 2 bases, and 5 bases had no gene match.

The chain carries TRBV4-2 and TRBJ1-2; TRBD1 matches at 7 bases. CDR3 size: 13 residues. The V gene end was trimmed by 3 bases and the J gene end by 8 bases; junction bases not matched to a gene: 6. Germline values: CDR1 LGHNA, CDR2 YNFKEQ. The CDR3 coding sequence is TGTGCCAGCAGCCAGGACCAGGGGGTGGGCTACACCTTC. This sequence encodes CASSQDQGVGYTF.

Of note for this clone: Other DNA sequences in the same sample also yield this CDR3. This chain joins TRBV27 and TRBJ2-1; D may be TRBD2 (5 bases). The length of the CDR3 is 15 residues. Germline V gene sequence: CDR1 MNHEY, CDR2 SMNVEV (reference sequence). Trimming shortened V by 5 bases and J by 0 bases, and 11 bases separated the two germline ends. In DNA, the CDR3 is TGTGCCAGCAGTCCCACGGGGAGCTCCTACAATGAGCAGTTCTTC. Translation: CASSPTGSSYNEQFF.

A remark on this clone: Mismatch with germline at one junction end may stem from a read error. V gene TRBV2 combines with J gene TRBJ1-2, with 7 bases matching TRBD1. The V gene's germline CDR1 is SNHLY and CDR2 FYNNEI. The CDR3 is made up of 14 amino acids. The CDR3 DNA follows: TGTGCCAGCAGAGAAGGGGGCAGGGGAGATGGCTACACCTTC. This codes for CASREGGRGDGYTF.

This chain uses TRBV6-4 with TRBJ2-2; D might be TRBD2 (6 bases). Trimming took off 8 bases at V and 3 bases at J, with 16 bases between the two ends. Germline CDR1 MRHNA, CDR2 SNTAGT. CDR3 size: 15 residues. The CDR3 nucleotides read TGTGCCAGCCAGCAGACCGGGAGAGACACCGGGGAGCTGTTTTTT. It yields the protein CASQQTGRDTGELFF.

The genes are TRBV6-5 and TRBJ2-3; 7 positions agree with TRBD2. The CDR3 runs 13 residues. V lost 4 bases to trimming and J lost 8 bases; unmatched junction nucleotides: 6. Germline V lookup: CDR1 MNHEY, CDR2 SVGAGI. CDR3 amino acids: CASSWTGEGTQYF. CDR3 sequence (DNA): TGTGCCAGCAGTTGGACTGGGGAGGGTACGCAGTATTTT.

This chain joins TRBV4-2 and TRBJ2-5; 8 bases align to TRBD2. Germline loops: CDR1 LGHNA, CDR2 YNFKEQ. The CDR3 contains 16 residues. V lost 1 base and J lost 2; bases outside the gene matches: 6. The CDR3 loop is CASSQGSGGVQETQYF. For the CDR3, the DNA is TGTGCCAGCAGCCAAGGATCGGGAGGGGTTCAAGAGACCCAGTACTTC.

This clone appeared a single time. This sequence joins TRBV5-4 and TRBJ2-3; D might be TRBD1 or TRBD2, each matching 5 bases. The V gene lost 0 bases and the J gene lost 3 bases, with 14 bases spanning the gap. CDR1 and CDR2 (germline): SGHNT, YYREEE (reference sequence). The length of the CDR3 is 16 residues. CDR3 in DNA: TGTGCCAGCAGCTTGGGTGGGACGGCGAGTACAGATACGCAGTATTTT. This encodes CASSLGGTASTDTQYF.

V gene TRBV12-5 combines with J gene TRBJ1-1; 9 nucleotides match TRBD1. V lost 6 bases to trimming and J lost 2 bases; unmatched junction nucleotides: 4. The germline V gene encodes CDR1 LGHNT and CDR2 FRNRAP. CDR3 size: 14 residues. CDR3 coding DNA: TGTGCTAGTGGGGGACAGGGATACAACACTGAAGCTTTCTTT. It codes for CASGGQGYNTEAFF.

The chain uses TRBV19 and TRBJ2-1; perhaps TRBD2 as D (7 bases). This CDR3 has 17 amino acids. V was clipped by 6 bases and J by 4 bases, with 22 bases between them. Germline assignment: CDR1 LNHDA and CDR2 SQIVND (reference sequence). DNA for the CDR3: TGTGCCAGTAGGGATGACCCACAGGGAGGGACTTACAATGAGCAGTTCTTC. Translation: CASRDDPQGGTYNEQFF. The whole variable domain, filled in from reference TRBV19 and TRBJ2-1, reads DGGITQSPKYLFRKEGQNVTLSCEQNLNHDAMYWYRQDPGQGLRLIYYSQIVNDFQKGDIAEGYSVSREKKESFPLTVTSAQKNPTAFYLCASRDDPQGGTYNEQFFGPGTRLTVL.

The chain uses TRBV13 and TRBJ2-5; 10 nucleotides align to TRBD2. The CDR3 is made up of 16 amino acids. V lost 0 bases and J lost 2; bases outside the gene matches: 3. CDR1 PRHDT and CDR2 FYEKMQ come from the germline V gene (reference sequence). CDR3 in DNA: TGTGCCAGCAGCTTAGGCCGGACTAGCGGTCAAGAGACCCAGTACTTC. This encodes CASSLGRTSGQETQYF. Full variable domain (rest looked up from reference TRBV13 and TRBJ2-5): AAGVIQSPRHLIKEKRETATLKCYPIPRHDTVYWYQQGPGQDPQFLISFYEKMQSDKGSIPDRFSAQQFSDYHSELNMSSLELGDSALYFCASSLGRTSGQETQYFGPGTRLLVL.

The rearrangement links TRBV4-1 to TRBJ1-2; TRBD1 matches at 7 bases. The CDR3 length is 16 residues. CDR1 is MGHRA, CDR2 YSYEKL, per germline. The V gene end was trimmed by 2 bases and the J gene end by 2 bases; junction bases not matched to a gene: 8. DNA for the CDR3: TGCGCCAGCAGCCAACGGATCAGGGGGAGGAACTATGGCTACACCTTC. Translating gives CASSQRIRGRNYGYTF.

A remark on this clone: This CDR3 is also generated by other DNA sequences in the sample. The V call is TRBV9, the J call TRBJ2-3; D is possibly TRBD2 (5 bases). The CDR3 spans 14 residues. V lost 0 bases to trimming and J lost 1 base, with 6 bases between them. Germline CDR1 SGDLS, CDR2 YYNGEE. For the CDR3, the DNA is TGTGCCAGCAGCGTAGCGAGGGGCACAGATACGCAGTATTTT. It specifies CASSVARGTDTQYF.

The rearrangement links TRBV15 to TRBJ1-5, with 8 positions matching TRBD1. With 5 bases clipped from V and 7 bases from J, the junction kept 7 bases outside the gene matches. Germline assignment: CDR1 LNHNV and CDR2 YYDKDF (reference sequence). This CDR3 region has 14 residues. The chain's CDR3 is CATSGRDRNQPQHF. CDR3 nucleotide sequence: TGTGCCACCAGCGGCCGGGACAGGAACCAGCCCCAGCATTTT. The whole variable domain, filled in from reference TRBV15 and TRBJ1-5, reads DAMVIQNPRYQVTQFGKPVTLSCSQTLNHNVMYWYQQKSSQAPKLLFHYYDKDFNNEADTPDNFQSRRPNTSFCFLDIRSPGLGDTAMYLCATSGRDRNQPQHFGDGTRLSIL.

The chain has TRBV7-2 and TRBJ2-7; 13 bases agree with TRBD2. The V gene's germline CDR1 is SGHTA and CDR2 FQGNSA. Trimming at V came to 5 bases and at J to 2 bases, leaving 3 bases not matched to a gene. The CDR3 covers 15 residues. The DNA for the CDR3 is TGTGCCAGCAGCCTTGGACTAGCGGGGGCCTACGAGCAGTACTTC. It encodes CASSLGLAGAYEQYF.

The chain joins TRBV5-1 to TRBJ1-1, with D hard to call. Deletions cut 0 bases from V and 1 base from J, with 10 bases between. The CDR3 totals 15 residues. The germline V gene has CDR1 SGHRS and CDR2 YFSETQ. The CDR3 is CASSLGGVRNTEAFF. DNA of the CDR3: TGCGCCAGCAGCTTGGGCGGAGTTAGGAACACTGAAGCTTTCTTT.

The V call is TRBV18, the J call TRBJ1-1; a weak D match, TRBD1 (5 bases). This CDR3 is 11 amino acids long. V was clipped by 5 bases and J by 12 bases, with 13 bases between them. CDR1 is KGHSH, CDR2 LQKENI, per germline. The CDR3: CASSEQELPFF. CDR3 DNA sequence: TGTGCCAGCTCAGAACAGGAATTACCTTTCTTT.

The CDR3 coding sequence is TGTGCCAGCAGCCTCCGGGACAGGGGGTTACGGAGCACAGATACGCAGTATTTT. Amino acids: CASSLRDRGLRSTDTQYF. The chain has TRBV9 and TRBJ2-3; TRBD1 agrees at 11 bases. This CDR3 contains 18 residues. Trimming at V came to 4 bases and at J to 0 bases, leaving 10 bases not matched to a gene. Per the germline V gene, CDR1 is SGDLS and CDR2 is YYNGEE.

This clone showed up just once. V gene TRBV27 combines with J gene TRBJ1-2; 7 positions match TRBD1. This CDR3 region has 15 residues. Per the germline V gene, CDR1 is MNHEY and CDR2 is SMNVEV (reference sequence). V lost 4 bases to trimming and J lost 2 bases; unmatched junction nucleotides: 7. CDR3 DNA sequence: TGTGCCAGCAGTTCATCGGGACAGCGAAACTATGGCTACACCTTC. Its translation is CASSSSGQRNYGYTF.

The rearrangement uses TRBV7-6 and TRBJ1-6; 7 bases are shared with TRBD1. The CDR3 extends over 14 amino acids. The trim removed 5 bases at V and 10 bases at J, leaving 8 bases unmatched. Germline V gives CDR1 SGHVS, CDR2 FNYEAQ. CDR3 residues: CASSARQGTSPLHF. CDR3 in DNA: TGTGCCAGCAGCGCCCGACAGGGAACCTCACCCCTCCACTTT.

This clone has only a few counts. The chain couples TRBV2 to TRBJ1-2; D is possibly TRBD1 (6 bases). Germline CDR1 is SNHLY and CDR2 is FYNNEI. CDR3 size: 19 residues. V was clipped by 1 base and J by 0 bases, with 21 bases between them. The DNA for the CDR3 is TGTGCCAGCAGTGAAGACGAGGGAGGCAGGGGAAGGCCTAACTATGGCTACACCTTC. Amino acids: CASSEDEGGRGRPNYGYTF.

The chain is built from TRBV5-1 and TRBJ2-1, with 14 positions matching TRBD2. The CDR3 length is 18 residues. Germline trimming cut 4 bases from V and 0 bases from J; bases unmatched to any gene: 6. Germline V gives CDR1 SGHRS, CDR2 YFSETQ. The CDR3 nucleotides read TGCGCCAGCAGCCTCCTGGGACTAGCGGGAGTCTCCTACAATGAGCAGTTCTTC. It yields the protein CASSLLGLAGVSYNEQFF.

This rearrangement joins TRBV9 to TRBJ1-1, with D possibly being TRBD1 (5 bases). The V end lost 0 bases, the J end lost 3 bases, and 6 bases lay between the germline ends. CDR3 length: 13 amino acids. Germline CDR1 and CDR2: SGDLS and YYNGEE. The CDR3 DNA reads as TGTGCCAGCAGCGTAGCGGGGGACACTGAAGCTTTCTTT. Protein product: CASSVAGDTEAFF.

The chain recombines TRBV5-1 with TRBJ2-7; D gene ambiguous. V lost 2 bases and J lost 2, with 8 bases in between. The CDR3 length is 13 residues. The germline CDR1 and CDR2 sequences are SGHRS and YFSETQ. CDR3 protein: CASSFGTAYEQYF. The CDR3 DNA reads as TGCGCCAGCAGCTTCGGCACCGCCTACGAGCAGTACTTC.

The chain combines TRBV19 with TRBJ1-6; TRBD1 matches 7 bases. Unmatched junction bases numbered 6, after V lost 6 bases and J lost 4 bases. The CDR3 is made up of 15 amino acids. Looked up from germline, CDR1 is LNHDA and CDR2 is SQIVND (reference sequence). The CDR3 loop reads CASRYYRGYNSPLHF. CDR3 coding DNA: TGTGCCAGTAGGTACTACAGGGGATATAATTCACCCCTCCACTTT.

The rearrangement joins TRBV28 to TRBJ1-1, with D tentatively TRBD1 (5 bases). The CDR3 runs 13 residues. Per the germline V gene, CDR1 is MDHEN and CDR2 is SYDVKM. V was trimmed by 2 bases and J by 1 base, leaving 5 bases between them. The CDR3 nucleotides read TGTGCCAGCAGTTTAGGACAGAACACTGAAGCTTTCTTT. Encoded protein: CASSLGQNTEAFF.

The V and J genes are TRBV18 and TRBJ1-2, with 7 bases lining up with TRBD1. V lost 4 bases, J lost 2 bases, and 10 bases stayed unmatched. The CDR3 sequence is 16 residues long. In germline, CDR1 is KGHSH, CDR2 LQKENI. For the CDR3, the DNA is TGTGCCAGCTCACGAGCCCCGGGACAGTCAAACTATGGCTACACCTTC. As protein: CASSRAPGQSNYGYTF.

This clone was detected only once. This rearrangement joins TRBV14 to TRBJ1-6; TRBD1 matches 9 bases. The CDR3 length is 16 residues. The V and J ends lost 4 bases and 9 bases, in that order; junction bases with no gene match: 10. The V gene's germline CDR1 is SGHDN and CDR2 FVKESK. Here the CDR3 DNA reads TGTGCCAGCAGCCCTTATCGACAGGGGGTACTTTCACCCCTCCACTTT. It yields the protein CASSPYRQGVLSPLHF.

This clone has only a few counts. The chain is built from TRBV19 and TRBJ1-5; 9 nucleotides match TRBD1. The J segment lost 1 base and the V segment lost 7 bases, leaving 11 bases of the junction unmatched. The CDR3 length is 17 residues. Germline V gene data show CDR1 as LNHDA and CDR2 as SQIVND (reference sequence). The CDR3 is CASKDRGVRASNQPQHF. The CDR3 DNA sequence: TGTGCCAGTAAGGACAGGGGAGTGCGGGCCAGCAATCAGCCCCAGCATTTT.